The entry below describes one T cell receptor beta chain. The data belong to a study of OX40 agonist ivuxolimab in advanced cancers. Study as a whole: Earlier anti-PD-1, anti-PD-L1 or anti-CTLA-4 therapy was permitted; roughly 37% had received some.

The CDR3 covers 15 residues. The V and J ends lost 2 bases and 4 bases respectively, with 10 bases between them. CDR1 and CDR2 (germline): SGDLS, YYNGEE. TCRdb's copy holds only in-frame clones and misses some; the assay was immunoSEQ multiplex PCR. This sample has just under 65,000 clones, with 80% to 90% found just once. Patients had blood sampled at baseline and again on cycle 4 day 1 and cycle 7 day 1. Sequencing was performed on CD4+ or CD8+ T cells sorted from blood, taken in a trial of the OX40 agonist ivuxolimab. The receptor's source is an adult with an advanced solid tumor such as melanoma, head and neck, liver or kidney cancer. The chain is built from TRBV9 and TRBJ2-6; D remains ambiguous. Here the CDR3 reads CASSVQGSGANVLTF. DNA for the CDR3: TGTGCCAGCAGCGTGCAAGGGTCCGGGGCCAACGTCCTGACTTTC.